This entry lists 26 T cell receptor beta chains sequenced from one sample in a study of blood T cell repertoires in COVID-19. Clones were read by immunoSEQ multiplex PCR, and TCRdb kept only the in-frame ones, dropping some. The sample yields more than 45,000 clones, 70% to 90% seen once. The specimen sequenced was peripheral blood. The receptors stem from a human donor in a cohort sampled during active COVID-19.

DNA for the CDR3: TGTGCCAGCAGCCAAGATCTCTTCAATGAGCAGTTCTTC. It specifies CASSQDLFNEQFF. The rearrangement uses TRBV3-1 (or the pseudogene TRBV3-2) and TRBJ2-1; no reliable D call. The CDR3 is 13 amino acids. Trimming took 0 bases from V and 6 from J, leaving 6 bases between them. Germline V gene data show CDR1 as LGHDT and CDR2 as YNNKEL (reference sequence).

The chain links TRBV7-2 to TRBJ2-2, with D unresolved. The germline gives CDR1 SGHTA, CDR2 FQGNSA. CDR3 size: 13 residues. Between the trimmed V and J ends, which lost 2 bases and 4 bases, there was a span of 5 bases. The CDR3 loop is CASSLSSTGELFF. In DNA form, the CDR3 reads TGTGCCAGCAGCTTAAGTAGCACCGGGGAGCTGTTTTTT.

This sequence joins TRBV5-6 and TRBJ1-1; D might be TRBD1 (6 bases). This CDR3 region has 14 residues. V was trimmed by 4 bases and J by 5 bases, leaving 15 bases between them. The germline gives CDR1 SGHDT, CDR2 YYEEEE. The CDR3 DNA follows: TGTGCCAGCAGCAAAGGAACAGGGAGAACTGAAGCTTTCTTT. Translated, it gives CASSKGTGRTEAFF.

This chain connects TRBV7-3 to TRBJ1-4, with 9 bases that match TRBD1. The CDR3 runs to 13 residues. V lost 5 bases to trimming and J lost 8 bases; unmatched junction nucleotides: 3. The germline CDR1 and CDR2 sequences are SGHTA and FQGTGA. CDR3: CASSPDRGEKLFF. The CDR3 coding sequence is TGTGCCAGCAGCCCGGACAGGGGCGAAAAACTGTTTTTT.

This clone was detected only a few times. The rearrangement joins TRBV6-6 to TRBJ1-1; the match to TRBD1 covers 7 bases. CDR1 is MNHNY and CDR2 is SVGAGI in the germline V gene (reference sequence). This CDR3 contains 15 residues. V was pared by 4 bases and J by 4 bases, with 9 bases of the junction left unmatched. CDR3 sequence (DNA): TGTGCCAGCAGTTCCCAGACAGGGTGGGGCACTGAAGCTTTCTTT. Its translation: CASSSQTGWGTEAFF.

The genes are TRBV12-3 or TRBV12-4 and TRBJ2-3; TRBD2 aligns across 7 bases. With V trimmed by 5 bases and J by 3 bases, 2 bases remained unmatched. This CDR3 is 13 amino acids long. DNA for the CDR3: TGTGCCAGCAGTACACTAGCGACAGATACGCAGTATTTT. Translated: CASSTLATDTQYF.

This clone showed up just a few times. The chain combines TRBV27 with TRBJ2-6; no clear D gene. CDR1 is MNHEY and CDR2 is SMNVEV in the germline V gene (reference sequence). The length of the CDR3 is 13 residues. The V end was cut by 8 bases, the J end by 4 bases, with 9 bases between. The CDR3 is CASLRLGANVLTF. In nucleotides, the CDR3 is TGTGCCAGCCTTCGTCTGGGGGCCAACGTCCTGACTTTC.

The chain is built from TRBV7-3 and TRBJ1-2; TRBD1 might be the D (6 bases). The CDR3 totals 14 residues. Germline V lookup: CDR1 SGHTA, CDR2 FQGTGA. Between the trimmed V and J ends, which lost 4 bases and 6 bases, there was a span of 15 bases. CDR3 nucleotides: TGTGCCAGCAGCTCAACCAGGGGTGGTGATGGCTACACCTTC. Protein sequence: CASSSTRGGDGYTF.

The rearrangement joins TRBV6-5 to TRBJ2-3, with TRBD2 matching over 8 bases. The CDR3 is 13 residues long. V was clipped by 4 bases and J by 5 bases; unmatched bases: 2. Germline values: CDR1 MNHEY, CDR2 SVGAGI. Here the CDR3 DNA reads TGTGCCAGCAGTTTCGGGGGGGAAGATACGCAGTATTTT. It is translated as CASSFGGEDTQYF.

The V and J genes are TRBV4-3 and TRBJ1-1; no firm D call. CDR3 length: 14 amino acids. Germline loops: CDR1 LGHNA, CDR2 YSLEER. V was cut by 0 bases and J by 3 bases, with 8 bases left in between. The CDR3 sequence is CASSQEWRDTEAFF. CDR3 nucleotide sequence: TGCGCCAGCAGCCAAGAATGGCGGGACACTGAAGCTTTCTTT.

The V and J genes are TRBV9 and TRBJ1-2; no definite D call. This CDR3 is 14 amino acids long. V lost 0 bases, J lost 2 bases, and 8 bases lay in between. CDR1 is SGDLS, CDR2 YYNGEE, per germline. The CDR3 spells CASSVDEGNYGYTF. The DNA for the CDR3 is TGTGCCAGCAGCGTAGATGAGGGCAACTATGGCTACACCTTC.

This sequence joins TRBV7-9 and TRBJ2-3, with a tentative D call TRBD1 (6 bases). The germline V gene has CDR1 SEHNR and CDR2 FQNEAQ (reference sequence). Trimming shortened V by 5 bases and J by 0 bases, and 12 bases separated the two germline ends. The CDR3 extends over 15 amino acids. CDR3 sequence reads: CASSTRTESTDTQYF. The CDR3 DNA follows: TGTGCCAGCAGCACGAGGACAGAAAGCACAGATACGCAGTATTTT. Filled out from reference TRBV7-9 and TRBJ2-3, the complete variable domain reads DTGVSQNPRHKITKRGQNVTFRCDPISEHNRLYWYRQTLGQGPEFLTYFQNEAQLEKSRLLSDRFSAERPKGSFSTLEIQRTEQGDSAMYLCASSTRTESTDTQYFGPGTRLTVL.

The chain uses TRBV5-1 and TRBJ2-5, with 7 nucleotides matching TRBD2. Germline CDR1 SGHRS, CDR2 YFSETQ. CDR3 size: 16 residues. V gave up 3 bases and J gave up 5 bases; unmatched junction bases: 13. As DNA, the CDR3 is TGCGCCAGCAGCTACAATTCACTAGCGTCTGTTGAGACCCAGTACTTC. Protein: CASSYNSLASVETQYF.

V gene TRBV7-3 combines with J gene TRBJ2-2; D is uncertain. The CDR3 loop spans 13 amino acids. Germline V gene lookup returns CDR1 SGHTA and CDR2 FQGTGA. V lost 2 bases and J lost 4, with 5 bases in between. For the CDR3, the DNA is TGTGCCAGCAGCTTAGAGTCCACCGGGGAGCTGTTTTTT. This codes for CASSLESTGELFF.

The rearrangement uses TRBV3-1 (or the pseudogene TRBV3-2) and TRBJ1-4, with TRBD1 identical over 7 bases. Germline loops: CDR1 LGHDT, CDR2 YNNKEL (reference sequence). This CDR3 spans 15 amino acids. V was pared by 4 bases and J by 3 bases, with 5 bases of the junction left unmatched. CDR3 region: CASSLKQGPNEKLFF. CDR3 sequence (DNA): TGTGCCAGCAGCCTAAAACAGGGGCCTAATGAAAAACTGTTTTTT.

The gene calls are TRBV27 and TRBJ2-1; 8 bases fit TRBD1. Germline V gives CDR1 MNHEY, CDR2 SMNVEV (reference sequence). The trim removed 7 bases at V and 4 bases at J, leaving 6 bases unmatched. The CDR3 spans 14 residues. CDR3 bases: TGTGCCAGCACCCGGACAGGGTCTTACAATGAGCAGTTCTTC. It specifies CASTRTGSYNEQFF.

The chain is built from TRBV10-3 and TRBJ2-3; a possible D gene is TRBD2 (6 bases). The V and J ends lost 0 bases and 1 base respectively, with 8 bases between them. CDR1 is ENHRY and CDR2 is SYGVKD in the germline V gene. The CDR3 contains 15 residues. In nucleotides, the CDR3 is TGTGCCATCAGTGAGTCGCCTAGCGGCACAGATACGCAGTATTTT. Encoded protein: CAISESPSGTDTQYF.

This rearrangement joins TRBV9 to TRBJ2-3; possible D gene TRBD2, 5 bases. The germline gives CDR1 SGDLS, CDR2 YYNGEE. The CDR3 contains 16 residues. V lost 3 bases and J 1 base, leaving 15 bases between the germline ends. The CDR3, as DNA: TGTGCCAGCAGCGCCCTCACCGGGGATCGCACAGATACGCAGTATTTT. It encodes CASSALTGDRTDTQYF.

The chain uses TRBV30 and TRBJ1-1; D is ambiguous. Germline lookup yields CDR1 GTSNPN and CDR2 SVGIG (reference sequence). V lost 4 bases and J 1 base, leaving 7 bases between the germline ends. CDR3 length: 12 residues. CDR3 sequence: CAWNLENTEAFF. The CDR3 region has the DNA TGTGCCTGGAACCTAGAGAACACTGAAGCTTTCTTT.

The chain recombines TRBV11-2 with TRBJ1-4; 8 nucleotides align to TRBD1. V gave up 2 bases and J gave up 0 bases; unmatched junction bases: 5. The V gene's germline CDR1 is SGHAT and CDR2 FQNNGV. The CDR3 has 17 residues. This chain's CDR3 is CASSLNGQGATNEKLFF. The CDR3 DNA reads TGTGCCAGCAGCTTAAATGGACAGGGTGCAACTAATGAAAAACTGTTTTTT. Together with reference TRBV11-2 and TRBJ1-4, the CDR3 gives the full variable domain: EAGVAQSPRYKIIEKRQSVAFWCNPISGHATLYWYQQILGQGPKLLIQFQNNGVVDDSQLPKDRFSAERLKGVDSTLKIQPAKLEDSAVYLCASSLNGQGATNEKLFFGSGTQLSVL.

The chain couples TRBV5-6 to TRBJ2-7; TRBD1 might be the D (5 bases). This CDR3 has 13 amino acids. The V end was cut by 5 bases, the J end by 4 bases, with 13 bases between. Germline CDR1 is SGHDT and CDR2 is YYEEEE. In DNA form, the CDR3 reads TGTGCCAGCAGGAAATTCCAGGGATACGAGCAGTACTTC. Its translation is CASRKFQGYEQYF.

This chain joins TRBV6-6 and TRBJ1-1; a weak D match, TRBD1 (5 bases). This CDR3 has 15 amino acids. V dropped 7 bases and J dropped 0 bases, with 15 bases sitting between them. CDR1 is MNHNY and CDR2 is SVGAGI in the germline V gene (reference sequence). The CDR3 loop reads CASTPRTQLNTEAFF. The DNA of the CDR3 is TGTGCCAGCACCCCCCGGACACAGTTGAACACTGAAGCTTTCTTT.

The chain uses TRBV7-9 and TRBJ2-1, with 7 bases that match TRBD2. J lost 8 bases, V lost 7 bases, and 14 bases had no gene match. The CDR3 spans 15 residues. The germline gives CDR1 SEHNR, CDR2 FQNEAQ (reference sequence). CDR3 residues: CASIGGGLFLDEQFF. CDR3 coding DNA: TGTGCCAGCATAGGCGGGGGTCTATTTTTGGATGAGCAGTTCTTC.

The rearrangement joins TRBV19 to TRBJ2-3; 8 nucleotides match TRBD2. This CDR3 comprises 15 residues. V was pared by 3 bases and J by 1 base, with 3 bases of the junction left unmatched. Germline lookup yields CDR1 LNHDA and CDR2 SQIVND (reference sequence). CDR3 protein: CASSIRRGGTDTQYF. The CDR3, as DNA: TGTGCCAGTAGTATCCGGCGGGGGGGCACAGATACGCAGTATTTT.

The chain joins TRBV18 to TRBJ2-7; the match to TRBD1 covers 7 bases. After removal of 8 bases from V and 2 bases from J, the junction contained 6 bases not matched to a gene. Per the germline V gene, CDR1 is KGHSH and CDR2 is LQKENI. The CDR3 has 13 amino acids. The CDR3: CASGTGQTYEQYF. The CDR3 bases are TGTGCCAGCGGAACGGGACAGACCTACGAGCAGTACTTC.

This clone was recorded a few times. The V gene is TRBV28, the J gene TRBJ1-5; D possibly corresponds to TRBD1 (5 bases). The CDR3 length is 13 residues. The V and J ends lost 8 bases and 4 bases respectively, with 12 bases between them. From germline, CDR1 is MDHEN and CDR2 SYDVKM. The CDR3 spells CASGGTANQPQHF. Here the CDR3 DNA reads TGTGCCAGCGGCGGGACTGCAAATCAGCCCCAGCATTTT.